This entry features one T cell receptor (beta chain) sequence. The antigen remains unidentified. The CDR3 runs to 12 residues. Germline-derived CDR1 and CDR2 are SNHLY and FYNNEI. The ends were cut back, 5 bases at V and 7 bases at J, with 11 bases in the middle. The data derive from a study of cytotoxic CD8 clonotypes in ibrutinib-treated CLL. Whole-study context: It was after a median 12 months of treatment, range 6 to 36, that response samples were taken. Study-wide results and limits: Clonality correlated strongly with circulating CD8+ T cells and exceeded age-matched healthy donors at baseline. Sustained-remission and progressing patients had different sampling times.

For TCR beta libraries, around 1.8 micrograms of genomic DNA were obtained from cryopreserved PBMCs. Some clones are missing from TCRdb's copy, which holds only in-frame ones; the method was immunoSEQ multiplex PCR. This table holds 90,000 to 100,000 clones, around 73% found once. The rearrangement links TRBV2 to TRBJ1-1; weak D call: TRBD1 (5 bases). This TCR derives from a human donor with chronic lymphocytic leukemia. The source was PBMCs, collected after 12 months of ibrutinib treatment. The CDR3 DNA is TGTGCCAGCAGTCCTGACACAGGTGAAGCTTTCTTT. This gives the protein CASSPDTGEAFF. Full variable domain (rest looked up from reference TRBV2 and TRBJ1-1): EPEVTQTPSHQVTQMGQEVILRCVPISNHLYFYWYRQILGQKVEFLVSFYNNEISEKSEIFDDQFSVERPDGSNFTLKIRSTKLEDSAMYFCASSPDTGEAFFGQGTRLTVV.